This TCR beta chain was obtained from a study of HIV-infected patients and healthy controls. Study as a whole: Early therapy brought no consistent CD8 count shift, though the CD4:CD8 ratio rose a little. No general T-cell lymphocytopenia was present, and per-chain CDR3 totals resembled those of controls. Broader study findings: Compared with controls, mean Gini indices were significantly raised in HIV-infected repertoires, possibly indicating oligoclonality.

The V gene end was trimmed by 2 bases and the J gene end by 3 bases; junction bases not matched to a gene: 10. The germline V gene encodes CDR1 MNHEY and CDR2 SVGAGI. This CDR3 comprises 19 residues. No cell fractionation was done, so the repertoire covers all unsorted peripheral blood T cells. Reverse transcription used around 500 ng RNA and constant-region primers for alpha and beta. Using multiplexing indices, alpha and beta chain libraries were generated apart by chain-specific third strand synthesis. A short first PCR added P5 and P7 adapter elements and a second index. TCRdb re-analysed the 5' RACE reads in MiXCR, keeping a single row per CDR3 protein. Among 8,000 to 10,000 distinct CDR3 sequences, roughly 7% were seen once, and the ten largest hold under 40%. In this sample, this clonotype turned up many times. Its antigen remains unidentified.

Source: blood, taken before antiretroviral therapy. V gene TRBV6-5 combines with J gene TRBJ1-4; 12 bases line up with TRBD1. This sequence was found in an adult with HIV infection. The CDR3 DNA is TGTGCCAGCAGTTACGCCGGGACAGGGGGCGGGAGCGCTAATGAAAAACTGTTTTTT. This encodes CASSYAGTGGGSANEKLFF.